Following are 20 T cell receptor beta chains from one sample sequenced in a study of tumor-infiltrating lymphocytes in oesophageal squamous cell carcinoma. One entry per CDR3 protein results from TCRdb running MiXCR on the PCR reads. The data show 20,000 to 25,000 distinct CDR3 sequences, with 36% seen just once and around 10% held by the top ten. The sample comprised esophageal tumor tissue. Receptors were obtained from a male donor with esophageal squamous cell carcinoma.

This clonotype was observed a handful of times. V gene TRBV19 combines with J gene TRBJ1-6; no clear D gene. The CDR3 covers 14 residues. Germline CDR1 and CDR2: LNHDA and SQIVND (reference sequence). Trimming removed 4 bases at V and 7 bases at J, with 11 bases between. Here the CDR3 reads CASSRDGLNSPLHF. The CDR3, as DNA: TGTGCCAGTAGTAGAGACGGACTCAATTCACCCCTCCACTTT.

This clonotype occurred many times. Its ends do not fully match the called genes, so a read error is possible. The J gene is TRBJ2-7, the V gene TRBV5-4; TRBD2 aligns across 11 bases. The CDR3 spans 15 residues. Germline V CDR1 and CDR2: SGHNT, YYREEE (reference sequence). CDR3 sequence (DNA): TGCGCCAGCAGCCTTAGCGGGAGGGCTGCCTACGAGCAGTACTTC. Translation gives CASSLSGRAAYEQYF.

As concerns this clonotype: A single base separates this from a much larger clone, so it may be a read error. CDR3 in DNA: TGTGCCAACGGGGACCTAGCTAACTATGGCTACACCTTC. Its translation is CANGDLANYGYTF. The chain carries TRBV28 and TRBJ1-2; D might be TRBD1 (5 bases). Germline lookup yields CDR1 MDHEN and CDR2 SYDVKM. This CDR3 has 13 residues. V lost 10 bases and J lost 0, with 12 bases in between.

The chain joins TRBV28 to TRBJ2-4; no clear D. Trimming shortened V by 5 bases and J by 3 bases, and 8 bases separated the two germline ends. CDR3 length: 13 amino acids. The germline V gene has CDR1 MDHEN and CDR2 SYDVKM. The CDR3 DNA reads as TGTGCCAGCAGTCTTTACCGCAAAAACATTCAGTACTTC. Its protein product is CASSLYRKNIQYF.

This clonotype was found many times. The V call is TRBV5-6, the J call TRBJ2-5, with TRBD2 matching over 9 bases. Looked up from germline, CDR1 is SGHDT and CDR2 is YYEEEE. Germline trimming cut 4 bases from V and 1 base from J; bases unmatched to any gene: 8. This CDR3 spans 16 amino acids. CDR3 nucleotide sequence: TGTGCCAGCAGCCGCGGACTAGCGCGCCTCCAAGAGACCCAGTACTTC. Encoded protein: CASSRGLARLQETQYF.

This clonotype was counted at least ten times. The chain has TRBV6-1 and TRBJ2-7; no reliable D call. The CDR3 length is 12 residues. Germline lookup yields CDR1 MNHNS and CDR2 SASEGT. The germline V and J ends were trimmed by 6 bases and 3 bases, with 9 bases remaining between them. The CDR3 DNA follows: TGTGCCAGCAGCGGCGACCGCTACGAGCAGTACTTC. This codes for CASSGDRYEQYF.

The chain links TRBV7-2 to TRBJ2-3; 9 nucleotides line up with TRBD2. The last part of the DNA fits TRBJ2-1 better; the J call may be wrong. The germline gives CDR1 SGHTA, CDR2 FQGNSA. The CDR3 runs to 16 residues. The CDR3 DNA sequence: TGTGCCAGCAGCTATACGACTAGCGGAACCTACAATGAGCAGTTCTTC. Its translation: CASSYTTSGTYNEQFF.

The rearrangement links TRBV6-6 to TRBJ2-7; 7 bases are a match to TRBD1. Germline V CDR1 and CDR2: MNHNY, SVGAGI (reference sequence). CDR3 length equals 15 residues. V shed 2 bases and J 2 bases; nucleotides not matched to a gene: 6. This CDR3 reads CASSYRRQGAYEQYF. CDR3 sequence (DNA): TGTGCCAGCAGTTACCGTAGGCAGGGGGCCTACGAGCAGTACTTC.

This clonotype was recorded a few times. This chain links TRBV18 with TRBJ2-7; 7 bases align to TRBD1. Judging by the DNA end, TRBJ2-1 fits better; the J call may be wrong. The CDR3 contains 13 residues. CDR1 and CDR2 from the germline V gene are KGHSH and LQKENI. The CDR3 spells CASSLRQGYEQFF. The CDR3 DNA follows: TGTGCCAGCTCATTACGACAGGGCTACGAGCAGTTCTTC.

This clonotype has just a few counts. This sequence may be a read error, since a much larger clone differs from it by one base. This sequence joins TRBV7-2 and TRBJ2-7; unclear D gene. Looked up from germline, CDR1 is SGHTA and CDR2 is FQGNSA. The CDR3 has 13 residues. Trimming pared 4 bases from V and 7 bases from J, leaving 14 bases between. CDR3 sequence (DNA): TGTGCCAGCAGCTCGACCCCACGACGAGAGCAGTACTTC. Protein: CASSSTPRREQYF.

This clonotype has a count of ten or more. This chain uses TRBV6-1 with TRBJ2-1, with TRBD2 as a possible D gene (7 bases). The CDR3 spans 17 residues. Germline CDR1 and CDR2: MNHNS and SASEGT. V gave up 5 bases and J gave up 6 bases, with 23 bases separating them. CDR3 sequence: CASSRVMGGLAPNEQFF. The CDR3 DNA is TGTGCCAGCAGTCGGGTAATGGGGGGGCTAGCCCCCAATGAGCAGTTCTTC.

V is TRBV9 and J is TRBJ2-1; TRBD1 is a possible D gene (6 bases). The germline V gene has CDR1 SGDLS and CDR2 YYNGEE. The CDR3 contains 18 residues. The ends were cut back, 3 bases at V and 3 bases at J, with 22 bases in the middle. This CDR3 reads CASSGFSQGTTGYNEQFF. The CDR3 DNA reads as TGTGCCAGCAGCGGATTCTCACAGGGAACTACTGGCTACAATGAGCAGTTCTTC.

The table lists this clonotype with a few counts. V is TRBV19 and J is TRBJ2-5; TRBD2 agrees at 13 bases. The last part of the DNA fits TRBJ2-7 better; the J call may be wrong. Germline V gene lookup returns CDR1 LNHDA and CDR2 SQIVND (reference sequence). This CDR3 spans 17 amino acids. The chain's CDR3 is CASSSGTSGMGGYEQYF. The CDR3 nucleotides are TGTGCCAGCTCCTCCGGGACTAGCGGGATGGGGGGCTACGAGCAGTACTTC.

This clonotype was seen repeatedly, ten times or more. The genes are TRBV28 and TRBJ2-3; D might be TRBD2 (5 bases). Judging by the DNA end, TRBJ2-7 fits better; the J call may be wrong. This CDR3 has 12 residues. Looked up from germline, CDR1 is MDHEN and CDR2 is SYDVKM. Here the CDR3 DNA reads TGTGCCAGCAGTGCGCCACTAGATGAGCAGTACTTC. It specifies CASSAPLDEQYF.

In its sample, this clonotype was seen many times. The rearrangement joins TRBV6-1 to TRBJ1-5; 7 bases are a match to TRBD1. The germline V gene has CDR1 MNHNS and CDR2 SASEGT. J gave up 2 bases and V 6 bases, and 10 bases lay outside the gene matches. The CDR3 runs to 16 residues. CDR3 sequence (DNA): TGTGCCAGCAGGGGGGGAGGGGGCGCCGGCAATCAGCCCCAGCATTTT. This sequence encodes CASRGGGGAGNQPQHF.

The DNA for the CDR3 is TGTGCCAGCAGCCCGCCGGGAATTAGCGGGAGGGCCTACAATGAGCAGTTCTTC. Translation: CASSPPGISGRAYNEQFF. V gene TRBV7-8 combines with J gene TRBJ2-1; 11 bases are shared with TRBD2. The V gene's germline CDR1 is SGHVS and CDR2 FQNEAQ. J gave up 2 bases and V 5 bases, and 11 bases lay outside the gene matches. The CDR3 sequence is 18 residues long.

The chain has TRBV6-1 and TRBJ2-3; D not certain. The CDR3 is 16 residues long. Trimming cost V 5 bases and J 0 bases, with 15 bases left between them. Per germline, CDR1 MNHNS and CDR2 SASEGT. The CDR3 sequence is CASSYSTVASTDTQYF. The CDR3 DNA reads TGTGCCAGCAGTTATTCCACGGTTGCTAGCACAGATACGCAGTATTTT.

The rearrangement joins TRBV7-6 to TRBJ2-7; D is possibly TRBD2 (5 bases). With the DNA end fitting TRBJ2-1 better, the J assignment may be wrong. CDR3 size: 12 residues. From germline, CDR1 is SGHVS and CDR2 FNYEAQ. DNA of the CDR3: TGTGCCAGCAGCTTCCGACTACAGGAGCAGTTCTTC. Its translation: CASSFRLQEQFF.

This clonotype has a count of ten or more. The chain is built from TRBV12-3 or TRBV12-4 and TRBJ2-1, with D unresolved. The ends were cut back, 8 bases at V and 2 bases at J, with 13 bases in the middle. This CDR3 is built from 14 residues. The CDR3 nucleotides are TGTGCCAGCTGCCCCCGCGGCGCCTACAATGAGCAGTTCTTC. This translates into CASCPRGAYNEQFF.

On this clonotype: This may arise from a read error, as a much more abundant clone is one base away. V is TRBV11-2 and J is TRBJ2-1; no definite D call. V lost 1 base to trimming and J lost 13 bases, with 17 bases between them. Germline CDR1 reads SGHAT; CDR2 reads FQNNGV. The CDR3 has 14 residues. CDR3 coding DNA: TGTGCCAGCAGCTTAGGGGGTAGGCGAGAGACCCAGTTCTTC. It translates to CASSLGGRRETQFF.